A single sample gave rise to the 32 T cell receptor beta chains below, sequenced in a study of blood T cell repertoires in COVID-19. Measured with immunoSEQ multiplex PCR; TCRdb has only the in-frame clones, and not every one. The sample has roughly 260,000 clones, about 88% seen once. The specimen sequenced was peripheral blood. These receptor sequences come from a man aged 55 to 70 who had recovered from COVID-19.

About this clone: Compared with germline, one end of the junction differs, possibly owing to a read error. The rearrangement links TRBV20-1 to TRBJ2-1; D uncertain. The length of the CDR3 is 11 residues. In germline, CDR1 is DFQATT, CDR2 SNEGSKA (reference sequence). The CDR3 DNA reads TGCAGTGCTAGAAGCCCCAATCAGCAGTTCTTC. This gives the protein CSARSPNQQFF.

This rearrangement joins TRBV9 to TRBJ2-2, with no clear D. The length of the CDR3 is 14 residues. Between the trimmed V and J ends, which lost 4 bases and 6 bases, there was a span of 13 bases. Germline values: CDR1 SGDLS, CDR2 YYNGEE. Here the CDR3 DNA reads TGTGCCAGCAGCCAACTCGCTTACGCCGGGGAGCTGTTTTTT. Protein sequence: CASSQLAYAGELFF. The whole variable domain, filled in from reference TRBV9 and TRBJ2-2, reads DSGVTQTPKHLITATGQRVTLRCSPRSGDLSVYWYQQSLDQGLQFLIQYYNGEERAKGNILERFSAQQFPDLHSELNLSSLELGDSALYFCASSQLAYAGELFFGEGSRLTVL.

The genes are TRBV5-5 and TRBJ1-5, with D uncertain. The V end was cut by 0 bases, the J end by 2 bases, with 6 bases between. The germline gives CDR1 SGHKS, CDR2 YYEKEE (reference sequence). This CDR3 contains 14 residues. Here the CDR3 reads CASSLGLGNQPQHF. Written as DNA, the CDR3 is TGTGCCAGCAGCTTGGGTTTAGGCAATCAGCCCCAGCATTTT.

The chain couples TRBV29-1 to TRBJ2-7; the match to TRBD2 covers 7 bases. The CDR3 runs 12 residues. The J segment lost 0 bases and the V segment lost 7 bases, leaving 3 bases of the junction unmatched. Germline V gives CDR1 SQVTM, CDR2 ANQGSEA. The CDR3 sequence is CSAERGSYEQYF. The CDR3 coding sequence is TGCAGCGCTGAGCGGGGCTCCTACGAGCAGTACTTC.

For this clone: Other DNA sequences in this specimen translate into the identical CDR3. The J gene is TRBJ1-2, the V gene TRBV4-2, with 10 bases identical to TRBD1. The V and J ends lost 0 bases and 7 bases, in that order; junction bases with no gene match: 8. Germline V gene data show CDR1 as LGHNA and CDR2 as YNFKEQ. The CDR3 length is 16 residues. The CDR3 here is CASSQDLTGGAGGYTF. In DNA form, the CDR3 reads TGTGCCAGCAGCCAAGATCTGACAGGGGGCGCGGGTGGCTACACCTTC.

V and J are TRBV7-3 and TRBJ2-1, with 11 bases aligning to TRBD2. The V segment lost 0 bases and the J segment 3 bases; nucleotides outside the gene matches: 4. Germline values: CDR1 SGHTA, CDR2 FQGTGA. CDR3 size: 17 residues. CDR3 sequence (DNA): TGTGCCAGCAGCTTAACGCCCCTAGCGGGGGGCTACAATGAGCAGTTCTTC. Protein product: CASSLTPLAGGYNEQFF.

This clone was observed a few times. The rearrangement joins TRBV19 to TRBJ2-5; no reliable D call. The V and J ends lost 2 bases and 5 bases respectively, with 3 bases between them. CDR3 length: 11 residues. CDR1 LNHDA and CDR2 SQIVND come from the germline V gene (reference sequence). The CDR3 bases are TGTGCCAGTAGTATACGGGAGACCCAGTACTTC. It specifies CASSIRETQYF.

The genes are TRBV6-2 or TRBV6-3 and TRBJ2-7; 8 bases line up with TRBD2. Germline CDR1 MNHEY, CDR2 SVGEGT. With V trimmed by 6 bases and J by 4 bases, 11 bases remained unmatched. This CDR3 is built from 15 residues. The CDR3 sequence is CASSGTGLGLYEQYF. The CDR3 DNA reads as TGTGCCAGCAGCGGCACGGGACTAGGATTGTACGAGCAGTACTTC.

V usage is TRBV18 and J usage is TRBJ2-1; 9 bases map to TRBD2. V was clipped by 2 bases and J by 8 bases; unmatched bases: 7. The CDR3 length is 15 residues. Germline CDR1 is KGHSH and CDR2 is LQKENI. The CDR3 DNA follows: TGTGCCAGCTCACCAGCTAGCGGGGTCGTCGATGAGCAGTTCTTC. Protein: CASSPASGVVDEQFF.

This chain uses TRBV3-1 (or the pseudogene TRBV3-2) with TRBJ2-2; 8 bases agree with TRBD2. CDR3 length: 15 amino acids. The trim removed 3 bases at V and 3 bases at J, leaving 3 bases unmatched. Germline CDR1 LGHDT, CDR2 YNNKEL (reference sequence). The CDR3 nucleotides read TGTGCCAGCAGCCAGGGGACTAGGTACACCGGGGAGCTGTTTTTT. Translation: CASSQGTRYTGELFF.

The V call is TRBV3-1 (or the pseudogene TRBV3-2), the J call TRBJ1-2; the D is unclear. Germline V gives CDR1 LGHDT, CDR2 YNNKEL (reference sequence). V lost 0 bases to trimming and J lost 4 bases, with 12 bases between them. The CDR3 runs 15 residues. CDR3 DNA: TGTGCCAGCAGCCAAGATGGTAGACAAGCCTATGGCTACACCTTC. Protein product: CASSQDGRQAYGYTF.

V and J are TRBV2 and TRBJ1-1; D call uncertain. CDR3 length: 12 residues. Trimming removed 7 bases from V and 5 bases from J, with 11 bases in between. Germline V gene lookup returns CDR1 SNHLY and CDR2 FYNNEI. The CDR3, as DNA: TGTGCCAGCACGTGGGGAGGAACTGAAGCTTTCTTT. Translation gives CASTWGGTEAFF.

This chain joins TRBV7-6 and TRBJ1-6; D might be TRBD1 (5 bases). The V end lost 3 bases, the J end lost 6 bases, and 9 bases lay between the germline ends. CDR1 is SGHVS, CDR2 FNYEAQ, per germline. The CDR3 is 14 amino acids. CDR3 residues: CASSLGQINSPLHF. DNA of the CDR3: TGTGCCAGCAGCTTGGGGCAGATTAATTCACCCCTCCACTTT.

The rearrangement joins TRBV24-1 to TRBJ1-3; possible D gene TRBD1, 5 bases. Trimming stripped 4 bases from V and 0 bases from J, with 9 bases between. CDR1 KGHDR and CDR2 SFDVKD come from the germline V gene. The CDR3 loop spans 15 amino acids. The CDR3 sequence is CATSDRRVSGNTIYF. The CDR3 DNA follows: TGTGCCACCAGTGACCGCAGGGTCTCTGGAAACACCATATATTTT.

CDR3 sequence: CASSLYGGEDYEQYF. CDR3 DNA sequence: TGTGCCAGCAGCTTATACGGGGGGGAGGACTACGAGCAGTACTTC. The chain carries TRBV7-8 and TRBJ2-7; 8 bases line up with TRBD2. The junction had 6 bases not matched to a gene; V was cut back by 2 bases and J by 3 bases. The CDR3 has 15 residues. Germline V gene lookup returns CDR1 SGHVS and CDR2 FQNEAQ.

This clone was picked up a small number of times. The rearrangement joins TRBV9 to TRBJ2-6; tentatively, D is TRBD1 (6 bases). CDR1 SGDLS and CDR2 YYNGEE come from the germline V gene. V was trimmed by 0 bases and J by 0 bases, leaving 16 bases between them. The CDR3 is 19 amino acids. CDR3 nucleotides: TGTGCCAGCAGCGTAGCTTCCAGGGACACTATCTCTGGGGCCAACGTCCTGACTTTC. As protein: CASSVASRDTISGANVLTF.

The chain links TRBV7-9 to TRBJ2-5; TRBD2 matches at 7 bases. J was trimmed by 5 bases and V by 3 bases; bases with no gene match: 6. Germline loops: CDR1 SEHNR, CDR2 FQNEAQ (reference sequence). This CDR3 region has 14 residues. CDR3 bases: TGTGCCAGCAGCTTTTCTAGCGGTCGGGAGACCCAGTACTTC. The encoded protein is CASSFSSGRETQYF.

V gene TRBV5-1 combines with J gene TRBJ2-1; 7 nucleotides align to TRBD1. This CDR3 spans 16 amino acids. Germline CDR1 is SGHRS and CDR2 is YFSETQ. With V trimmed by 5 bases and J by 5 bases, 13 bases remained unmatched. The chain's CDR3 is CASSPEGQRADNEQFF. CDR3 nucleotide sequence: TGCGCCAGCAGTCCAGAGGGACAGAGAGCAGACAATGAGCAGTTCTTC.

The V gene is TRBV30, the J gene TRBJ1-6; D is possibly TRBD1 (6 bases). Between the trimmed V and J ends, which lost 3 bases and 7 bases, there was a span of 13 bases. Germline CDR1 GTSNPN, CDR2 SVGIG (reference sequence). This CDR3 is built from 14 residues. CDR3 bases: TGTGCCTGGAGAAGAAGCCAGGGGAATTCACCCCTCCACTTT. Amino acid sequence: CAWRRSQGNSPLHF.

Concerning this clone itself: The junction differs from germline at one of its ends, possibly a read error. The chain combines TRBV29-1 with TRBJ1-1; D is undetermined. The CDR3 totals 12 residues. Germline CDR1 SQVTM, CDR2 ANQGSEA. The CDR3 loop reads CCVRTSNTEAFF. For the CDR3, the DNA is TGCTGCGTCAGGACTTCGAACACTGAAGCTTTCTTT.

This clone is a singleton in its sample. The chain recombines TRBV7-2 with TRBJ2-5; maybe TRBD1 (6 bases). The CDR3 runs 15 residues. V lost 9 bases and J lost 0, with 17 bases in between. Germline V gene lookup returns CDR1 SGHTA and CDR2 FQGNSA. CDR3 amino acids: CASSLAGVYQETQYF. CDR3 DNA sequence: TGTGCCAGTTCCCTAGCAGGGGTGTACCAAGAGACCCAGTACTTC.

The chain recombines TRBV30 with TRBJ2-7; no firm D call. The CDR3 runs 12 residues. Germline V gene data show CDR1 as GTSNPN and CDR2 as SVGIG (reference sequence). The ends were cut back, 4 bases at V and 6 bases at J, with 13 bases in the middle. The CDR3 DNA reads TGTGCCTGGATCATCGGTACTGGCGAGCAGTACTTC. Translated, it gives CAWIIGTGEQYF. Variable domain in full (rest from reference TRBV30 and TRBJ2-7): SQTIHQWPATLVQPVGSPLSLECTVEGTSNPNLYWYRQAAGRGLQLLFYSVGIGQISSEVPQNLSASRPQDRQFILSSKKLLLSDSGFYLCAWIIGTGEQYFGPGTRLTVT.

This chain joins TRBV6-5 and TRBJ1-3, with 8 bases fitting TRBD1. The CDR3 has 15 residues. The V gene's germline CDR1 is MNHEY and CDR2 SVGAGI. With V trimmed by 5 bases and J by 4 bases, 7 bases remained unmatched. The CDR3 sequence: CASSMTGARGNTIYF. In DNA form, the CDR3 reads TGTGCCAGCAGTATGACAGGGGCTCGGGGAAACACCATATATTTT.

V and J are TRBV4-2 and TRBJ1-2, with D perhaps matching TRBD1 (5 bases). This CDR3 is 18 amino acids long. In germline, CDR1 is LGHNA, CDR2 YNFKEQ. Deletions cut 0 bases from V and 0 bases from J, with 17 bases between. The CDR3 DNA sequence: TGTGCCAGCAGCCAAGAAGGGGATTGGTCAAAAGCTAACTATGGCTACACCTTC. Its translation is CASSQEGDWSKANYGYTF.

This chain uses TRBV7-8 with TRBJ2-7, with 8 bases fitting TRBD1. CDR1 and CDR2 from the germline V gene are SGHVS and FQNEAQ. V gave up 9 bases and J gave up 4 bases; unmatched junction bases: 8. This CDR3 spans 13 amino acids. The CDR3 DNA reads as TGTGCCAGTCTCCGCGGACAGGGATACGAGCAGTACTTC. It specifies CASLRGQGYEQYF.

The J gene is TRBJ1-1, the V gene TRBV5-1; maybe TRBD1 (6 bases). This CDR3 has 16 residues. Per the germline V gene, CDR1 is SGHRS and CDR2 is YFSETQ. Trimming pared 4 bases from V and 0 bases from J, leaving 16 bases between. CDR3 nucleotides: TGCGCCAGCAGCCCACCGACAGGACACGTGAACACTGAAGCTTTCTTT. It translates to CASSPPTGHVNTEAFF.

J is TRBJ1-2 and V is TRBV7-6; perhaps TRBD1 as D (5 bases). Trimming stripped 4 bases from V and 8 bases from J, with 17 bases between. Germline values: CDR1 SGHVS, CDR2 FNYEAQ. The CDR3 spans 14 residues. CDR3 nucleotide sequence: TGTGCCAGCAGCTCGGACGCAGGGTTGAGGGGCTACACCTTC. It is translated as CASSSDAGLRGYTF.

This clone was seen a single time. The rearrangement links TRBV2 to TRBJ2-5; 8 bases are shared with TRBD2. The CDR3 runs to 16 residues. The V gene's germline CDR1 is SNHLY and CDR2 FYNNEI. V lost 6 bases, J lost 1 base, and 10 bases stayed unmatched. The CDR3 loop reads CASRARSGELQETQYF. The CDR3 coding sequence is TGTGCCAGCAGAGCCCGTAGCGGGGAGCTCCAAGAGACCCAGTACTTC.

The chain combines TRBV5-4 with TRBJ2-2; TRBD1 matches 8 bases. The CDR3 runs 14 residues. Trimming removed 4 bases from V and 3 bases from J; junction bases left unmatched: 2. Looked up from germline, CDR1 is SGHNT and CDR2 is YYREEE (reference sequence). CDR3 bases: TGTGCCAGCAGCATACAGGGGGACACCGGGGAGCTGTTTTTT. It specifies CASSIQGDTGELFF.

The V gene is TRBV6-1, the J gene TRBJ1-2; a weak D match, TRBD1 (6 bases). CDR1 MNHNS and CDR2 SASEGT come from the germline V gene. The germline V and J ends were trimmed by 2 bases and 7 bases, with 14 bases remaining between them. The CDR3 covers 14 residues. CDR3 amino acids: CASSEQTGRGGYTF. The DNA of the CDR3 is TGTGCCAGCAGTGAACAGACAGGACGTGGTGGCTACACCTTC.

This chain links TRBV5-4 with TRBJ1-2; D remains ambiguous. Germline lookup yields CDR1 SGHNT and CDR2 YYREEE (reference sequence). Trimming left V 0 bases short and J 3 bases short, with 6 bases between. There are 13 residues in the CDR3. The CDR3 sequence: CASSLAGDYGYTF. The CDR3 region has the DNA TGTGCCAGCAGCTTGGCCGGGGACTATGGCTACACCTTC. The entire variable domain, with the rest obtained from reference TRBV5-4 and TRBJ1-2, is as follows: ETGVTQSPTHLIKTRGQQVTLRCSSQSGHNTVSWYQQALGQGPQFIFQYYREEENGRGNFPPRFSGLQFPNYSSELNVNALELDDSALYLCASSLAGDYGYTFGSGTRLTVV.

The chain combines TRBV5-6 with TRBJ1-6; D gene ambiguous. CDR1 is SGHDT, CDR2 YYEEEE, per germline. The V end was cut by 3 bases, the J end by 12 bases, with 19 bases between. This CDR3 spans 15 amino acids. The CDR3 DNA is TGTGCCAGCAGCTCCCAAACTACCCCGACTGAACCCCTCCACTTT. Encoded protein: CASSSQTTPTEPLHF.